The 11 T cell receptor beta chains reported below all come from one sample, sequenced in a study of cytomegalovirus exposure and HLA in healthy donors (dated by TCRdb to about 2017). Receptor libraries were prepared by the immunoSEQ multiplex PCR assay. TCRdb obtained this table from immuneACCESS and retained in-frame rearrangements with V and J assigned. These tables miss some clones; where compared with another copy, unresolved V genes account for less than half of the shortfall, and the remainder is unexplained. In this sample the table shows about 110,000 clones, over 85% of which occur a single time. The leading ten clones occupy 1.5% to 2% of the sample. Sequencing used PBMCs. The receptors stem from a woman aged 18-29 years in good health and CMV-seronegative.

The CDR3 loop is CASGGTRDSQETQYF. CDR3 nucleotides: TGTGCCAGCGGAGGGACCCGGGACAGTCAAGAGACCCAGTACTTC. The chain is built from TRBV7-2 and TRBJ2-5; perhaps TRBD1 as D (7 bases). CDR1 SGHTA and CDR2 FQGNSA come from the germline V gene. Trimming removed 8 bases from V and 2 bases from J, with 18 bases in between. The length of the CDR3 is 15 residues.

A single count supports this clone. V gene TRBV7-2 combines with J gene TRBJ2-7, with TRBD1 matching over 10 bases. CDR3 length: 14 amino acids. Germline loops: CDR1 SGHTA, CDR2 FQGNSA. Germline trimming cut 5 bases from V and 6 bases from J; bases unmatched to any gene: 7. The CDR3 nucleotides read TGTGCCAGCAGCGCGCCGGGACAGGGGTCCGAGCAGTACTTC. Translating it yields CASSAPGQGSEQYF.

The rearrangement links TRBV6-1 to TRBJ1-1; TRBD1 matches 7 bases. The CDR3 spans 13 residues. CDR1 is MNHNS, CDR2 SASEGT, per germline. V shed 6 bases, J shed 0 bases, and the junction held 1 base outside the gene matches. The CDR3 coding sequence is TGTGCCAGCAGGACAGGGCTGAACACTGAAGCTTTCTTT. It encodes CASRTGLNTEAFF.

This chain uses TRBV6-5 with TRBJ2-1; 11 nucleotides match TRBD2. The CDR3 covers 15 residues. From germline, CDR1 is MNHEY and CDR2 SVGAGI. Losses at the gene ends were 0 bases for V and 9 bases for J; bases not matched to a gene: 4. CDR3 sequence: CASSYSTSGNTEQFF. The CDR3 DNA reads as TGTGCCAGCAGTTACTCGACTAGCGGGAACACTGAGCAGTTCTTC.

V and J are TRBV5-4 and TRBJ1-6; D uncertain. The germline V gene encodes CDR1 SGHNT and CDR2 YYREEE (reference sequence). The CDR3 runs to 16 residues. Trimming left V 4 bases short and J 7 bases short, with 18 bases between. The CDR3: CASSQSSGRGNSPLHF. CDR3 in DNA: TGTGCCAGCAGCCAAAGCTCTGGACGGGGAAATTCACCCCTCCACTTT.

V is TRBV2 and J is TRBJ2-3, with 13 bases that match TRBD2. The junction had 5 bases not matched to a gene; V was cut back by 4 bases and J by 1 base. The CDR3 contains 17 residues. Germline CDR1 SNHLY, CDR2 FYNNEI. CDR3 in DNA: TGTGCCAGCAGTGTGGGACTAGCGGGGCCCCGCACAGATACGCAGTATTTT. Its protein is CASSVGLAGPRTDTQYF.

J is TRBJ2-7 and V is TRBV7-9, with D possibly being TRBD1 (6 bases). The CDR3 length is 13 residues. V shed 3 bases and J shed 5 bases, with 11 bases lying between them. CDR1 and CDR2 (germline): SEHNR, FQNEAQ (reference sequence). CDR3 coding DNA: TGTGCCAGCAGCTTTCCCTCAGGGGACGAGCAGTACTTC. This encodes CASSFPSGDEQYF.

The J gene is TRBJ2-5, the V gene TRBV9, with D unclear. Trimming stripped 0 bases from V and 4 bases from J, with 7 bases between. The germline V gene encodes CDR1 SGDLS and CDR2 YYNGEE. This CDR3 contains 13 residues. The CDR3 nucleotides read TGTGCCAGCAGCGTAGAAGGCGGAGAGACCCAGTACTTC. It codes for CASSVEGGETQYF. Combining the CDR3 with reference TRBV9 and TRBJ2-5 gives the whole variable domain DSGVTQTPKHLITATGQRVTLRCSPRSGDLSVYWYQQSLDQGLQFLIQYYNGEERAKGNILERFSAQQFPDLHSELNLSSLELGDSALYFCASSVEGGETQYFGPGTRLLVL.

Details on this clone: This sample includes further DNA sequences coding for the same CDR3. V gene TRBV28 combines with J gene TRBJ1-2; unclear D gene. The length of the CDR3 is 11 residues. Germline-derived CDR1 and CDR2 are MDHEN and SYDVKM. Trimming took 4 bases from V and 4 from J, leaving 4 bases between them. CDR3 coding DNA: TGTGCCAGCAGTTCGAGCTATGGCTACACCTTC. Its translation is CASSSSYGYTF.

CDR3 loop: CASSYGTGVRELFF. CDR3 sequence (DNA): TGTGCCAGCAGTTACGGGACAGGGGTCCGGGAGCTGTTTTTT. J is TRBJ2-2 and V is TRBV6-5; 10 nucleotides line up with TRBD1. The CDR3 contains 14 residues. Unmatched junction bases numbered 3, after V lost 2 bases and J lost 9 bases. Germline values: CDR1 MNHEY, CDR2 SVGAGI.

The chain carries TRBV11-2 and TRBJ1-5; D may be TRBD1 (6 bases). V was pared by 1 base and J by 3 bases, with 10 bases between. Germline V lookup: CDR1 SGHAT, CDR2 FQNNGV. The CDR3 is 15 residues long. CDR3 protein: CASSLGPGANQPQHF. Written as DNA, the CDR3 is TGTGCCAGCAGCTTAGGTCCAGGGGCCAATCAGCCCCAGCATTTT.